This entry lists 17 T cell receptor beta chains sequenced from one sample in a study of cytomegalovirus exposure and HLA in healthy donors. The PCR made use of 60 Vbeta and 13 Jbeta primers. Assay used: immunoSEQ multiplex PCR; TCRdb lists only in-frame clones, some missing. The profile shows over 150,000 clones, roughly 70% of them singletons. The sample taken for sequencing was PBMCs. These TCRs come from a male donor in good health and CMV-seronegative.

The chain links TRBV9 to TRBJ2-7; D is uncertain. CDR1 is SGDLS and CDR2 is YYNGEE in the germline V gene. The germline V and J ends were trimmed by 6 bases and 3 bases, with 7 bases remaining between them. The CDR3 extends over 11 amino acids. This CDR3 reads CASTPHYEQYF. In nucleotides, the CDR3 is TGTGCCAGCACCCCACACTACGAGCAGTACTTC.

Concerning this clone itself: Other DNA sequences within the sample encode an identical CDR3. V and J are TRBV18 and TRBJ1-5; no clear D. Trimming shortened V by 3 bases and J by 2 bases, and 8 bases separated the two germline ends. In germline, CDR1 is KGHSH, CDR2 LQKENI. The CDR3 totals 14 residues. The CDR3 here is CASSPGGGNQPQHF. Here the CDR3 DNA reads TGTGCCAGCTCACCTGGCGGTGGCAATCAGCCCCAGCATTTT.

This clone came up a few times. Here the CDR3 DNA reads TGTGCCTGGAGTGTACGGGGGTCAGATACGCAGTATTTT. It specifies CAWSVRGSDTQYF. The chain links TRBV30 to TRBJ2-3; D is possibly TRBD2 (6 bases). Trimming removed 0 bases at V and 4 bases at J, with 8 bases between. The CDR3 contains 13 residues. Germline values: CDR1 GTSNPN, CDR2 SVGIG (reference sequence).

CDR3 sequence (DNA): TGTGCCAGCAGCCAAGACCCTATCGCGGGGAGTCAGCCCCAGCATTTT. Translation: CASSQDPIAGSQPQHF. The chain is built from TRBV4-2 and TRBJ1-5, with D unresolved. This CDR3 spans 16 amino acids. The V and J ends lost 0 bases and 6 bases respectively, with 15 bases between them. Germline CDR1 and CDR2: LGHNA and YNFKEQ.

V usage is TRBV28 and J usage is TRBJ2-7; D unresolved. The CDR3 loop spans 13 amino acids. Germline loops: CDR1 MDHEN, CDR2 SYDVKM. V lost 7 bases, J lost 4 bases, and 14 bases lay in between. CDR3 residues: CASKSSHEYEQYF. CDR3 bases: TGTGCCAGCAAATCATCCCACGAGTACGAGCAGTACTTC.

The rearrangement links TRBV19 to TRBJ1-3; 7 nucleotides line up with TRBD1. This CDR3 has 15 amino acids. Germline V gene data show CDR1 as LNHDA and CDR2 as SQIVND (reference sequence). V dropped 7 bases and J dropped 5; count of bases not matched to a gene: 11. CDR3 residues: CASTPGQVSRNTIYF. The CDR3 nucleotides read TGTGCCAGTACCCCAGGACAGGTCTCACGAAACACCATATATTTT.

J is TRBJ1-2 and V is TRBV5-4, with D perhaps matching TRBD1 (6 bases). From germline, CDR1 is SGHNT and CDR2 YYREEE (reference sequence). The germline V and J ends were trimmed by 4 bases and 8 bases, with 18 bases remaining between them. The CDR3 sequence is 14 residues long. CDR3 region: CASSPSGRGLGYTF. In nucleotides, the CDR3 is TGTGCCAGCAGCCCCTCGGGGAGGGGGTTGGGCTACACCTTC.

The V and J genes are TRBV30 and TRBJ1-3, with TRBD1 matching 9 bases. The CDR3 covers 12 residues. Germline loops: CDR1 GTSNPN, CDR2 SVGIG (reference sequence). V shed 5 bases and J 8 bases; nucleotides not matched to a gene: 4. The CDR3 is CAWGQGLYTIYF. CDR3 bases: TGTGCCTGGGGACAGGGGTTGTACACCATATATTTT. The whole variable domain, remainder taken from reference TRBV30 and TRBJ1-3, is SQTIHQWPATLVQPVGSPLSLECTVEGTSNPNLYWYRQAAGRGLQLLFYSVGIGQISSEVPQNLSASRPQDRQFILSSKKLLLSDSGFYLCAWGQGLYTIYFGEGSWLTVV.

The rearrangement joins TRBV6-1 to TRBJ2-7; the match to TRBD1 covers 10 bases. Germline V CDR1 and CDR2: MNHNS, SASEGT. The CDR3 is 15 amino acids. The V segment lost 2 bases and the J segment 4 bases; nucleotides outside the gene matches: 5. As DNA, the CDR3 is TGTGCCAGCAGTGAACCACCGGGACAGGGGTACGAGCAGTACTTC. Translation: CASSEPPGQGYEQYF.

This clone occurred a few times. One end of the junction does not line up with germline, which may come from a read error. V gene TRBV7-9 combines with J gene TRBJ1-5; weak D call: TRBD1 (5 bases). The germline V gene has CDR1 SEHNR and CDR2 FQNEAQ (reference sequence). The CDR3 runs 15 residues. The chain's CDR3 is CSSTFGGTSNQPQHF. The CDR3 DNA reads as TGTTCCAGCACCTTCGGGGGGACGAGCAATCAGCCCCAGCATTTT.

The J gene is TRBJ2-1, the V gene TRBV10-1; a weak D match, TRBD1 (5 bases). CDR1 and CDR2 (germline): WNHNN, SYGVQD (reference sequence). This CDR3 has 14 residues. Trimming removed 8 bases from V and 6 bases from J, with 17 bases in between. The CDR3 sequence: CASGSSGAANEQFF. The CDR3 region has the DNA TGCGCCAGCGGGTCTAGTGGGGCAGCCAATGAGCAGTTCTTC.

This clone occurred once. The chain joins TRBV19 to TRBJ1-2; 10 bases agree with TRBD1. Germline CDR1 and CDR2: LNHDA and SQIVND (reference sequence). Germline trimming cut 5 bases from V and 6 bases from J; bases unmatched to any gene: 3. The CDR3 has 13 amino acids. This CDR3 reads CASSQDRGDGYTF. CDR3 nucleotides: TGTGCCAGTAGTCAGGACAGGGGGGATGGCTACACCTTC.

With respect to this clone: A read error may account for a junction end that differs from germline. Other DNA sequences in the sample encode the same CDR3. V usage is TRBV6-5 and J usage is TRBJ1-6, with TRBD1 identical over 7 bases. The CDR3 spans 15 residues. The germline gives CDR1 MNHEY, CDR2 SVGAGI. The CDR3 protein is CASSYWGQYNSPLHF. CDR3 DNA sequence: TGTGCCAGTAGTTACTGGGGACAGTATAATTCACCCCTCCACTTT.

V gene TRBV6-1 combines with J gene TRBJ2-3, with TRBD2 as a possible D gene (6 bases). Germline CDR1 reads MNHNS; CDR2 reads SASEGT. The CDR3 runs 15 residues. Trimming pared 6 bases from V and 2 bases from J, leaving 15 bases between. The CDR3 protein is CASSSLAGSTDTQYF. The CDR3 DNA sequence: TGTGCCAGCAGCTCATTGGCGGGGTCCACAGATACGCAGTATTTT.

This clone has just a few counts. V and J are TRBV28 and TRBJ2-1; 8 bases are a match to TRBD2. V shed 2 bases, J shed 6 bases, and the junction held 6 bases outside the gene matches. The germline CDR1 and CDR2 sequences are MDHEN and SYDVKM. This CDR3 spans 15 amino acids. The CDR3, as DNA: TGTGCCAGCAGTTTAAGCGCGGGAGGAGGCAATGAGCAGTTCTTC. It encodes CASSLSAGGGNEQFF.

This clone was counted between two and nine times. The chain couples TRBV7-2 to TRBJ2-7; TRBD1 might be the D (5 bases). The germline CDR1 and CDR2 sequences are SGHTA and FQGNSA. Trimming took 5 bases from V and 3 from J, leaving 11 bases between them. The CDR3 extends over 13 amino acids. Written as DNA, the CDR3 is TGTGCCAGCAGCCCCACCCAGGGCTACGAGCAGTACTTC. Protein sequence: CASSPTQGYEQYF.

The chain carries TRBV28 and TRBJ2-4; 7 nucleotides agree with TRBD2. The germline V gene encodes CDR1 MDHEN and CDR2 SYDVKM. The CDR3 has 14 amino acids. V shed 7 bases and J 7 bases; nucleotides not matched to a gene: 10. The CDR3: CASNTMGGENIQYF. The CDR3 DNA follows: TGTGCCAGCAACACCATGGGAGGGGAGAACATTCAGTACTTC.